This TCR beta chain was sequenced during a study of blood T cell repertoires in COVID-19. Profiling relied on immunoSEQ multiplex PCR, and the TCRdb table lists in-frame clones only, not all of them. In the table there are approximately 230,000 clones, about 90% of which are singletons. Per the germline V gene, CDR1 is SGHDT and CDR2 is YYEEEE. The CDR3 is 17 amino acids. V shed 1 base, J shed 6 bases, and the junction held 15 bases outside the gene matches. The J gene is TRBJ2-7, the V gene TRBV5-6; 8 positions match TRBD2. The TCR was taken from a woman under 30 who had recovered from COVID-19. The sample comprised PBMCs or T cells enriched from blood (not recorded which). The CDR3 DNA sequence: TGTGCCAGCAGCTTGTTTATGGTCCCGGGGGGGCAGGGCGAGCAGTACTTC. It is translated as CASSLFMVPGGQGEQYF.